The entry below gives a single T cell receptor beta chain sequence along with its context. The antigen is not known. The donors comprised healthy bone marrow donors. 13 Jbeta primers and 60 Vbeta primers were used for the PCR. Sequencing was performed with immunoSEQ multiplex PCR; in TCRdb, only in-frame clones are kept and a portion is missing. The data hold approximately 110,000 clones, with around 67% observed a single time. This sample is part of a study of cytomegalovirus exposure and HLA in healthy donors. Study-level results: Accurate prediction of most subjects' HLA-A and HLA-B alleles from TCR beta sequences was reported. Presence/absence analyses treated sequencing depth as roughly uniform across donors. In an earlier analysis, productive rearrangement rates for most beta V segments clustered near 87% or 30%.

The source material was PBMCs. The receptor's source is a man between 60 and 75 years old in good health and CMV-seropositive.

The CDR3 is CASSWGQGNTIYF. CDR3 bases: TGTGCCAGCAGCTGGGGACAGGGAAACACCATATATTTT. This chain uses TRBV7-2 with TRBJ1-3; 7 nucleotides line up with TRBD1. The CDR3 runs to 13 residues. Germline lookup yields CDR1 SGHTA and CDR2 FQGNSA. After removal of 4 bases from V and 4 bases from J, the junction contained 1 base not matched to a gene.